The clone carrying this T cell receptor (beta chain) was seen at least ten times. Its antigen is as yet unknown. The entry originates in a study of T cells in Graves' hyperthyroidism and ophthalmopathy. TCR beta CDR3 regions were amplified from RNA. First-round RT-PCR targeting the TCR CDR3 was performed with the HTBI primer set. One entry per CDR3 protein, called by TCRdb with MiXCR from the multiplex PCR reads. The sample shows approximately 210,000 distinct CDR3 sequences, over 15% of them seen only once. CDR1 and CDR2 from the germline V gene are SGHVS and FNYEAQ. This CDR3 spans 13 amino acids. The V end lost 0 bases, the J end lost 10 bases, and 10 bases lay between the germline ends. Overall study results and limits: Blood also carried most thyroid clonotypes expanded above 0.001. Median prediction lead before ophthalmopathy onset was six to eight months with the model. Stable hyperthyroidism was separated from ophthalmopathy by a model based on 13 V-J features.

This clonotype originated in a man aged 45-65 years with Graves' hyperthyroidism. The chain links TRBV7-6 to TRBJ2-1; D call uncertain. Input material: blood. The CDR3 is CASSLAHRREQFF. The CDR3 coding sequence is TGTGCCAGCAGCTTAGCTCATAGGAGAGAGCAGTTCTTC.